Presented here are 3 T cell receptor beta chains from one specimen sequenced in a study of molecular identifiers for immune sequencing clone quantification. TCRdb recomputed calls from the PCR reads with MiXCR, one row per CDR3 protein. This sample has 600,000 to 650,000 distinct CDR3 sequences, with approximately 20% found just once. The sequenced material came from naive CD8+ T cells from blood, with Jurkat cell RNA spiked in. The sample's subset: FACS-sorted CD8+CD4-CCR7+CD45RA+ naive T cells. Receptor source: a human donor in good health. Some libraries in this study had Jurkat cell RNA spiked in.

This clonotype was detected many times. The chain carries TRBV6-2 or TRBV6-3 and TRBJ2-6; 9 bases fit TRBD1. The J segment lost 0 bases and the V segment lost 5 bases, leaving 14 bases of the junction unmatched. There are 20 residues in the CDR3. Germline-derived CDR1 and CDR2 are MNHEY and SVGEGT. The chain's CDR3 is CASSPQHRDRDPSGANVLTF. CDR3 bases: TGTGCCAGCAGTCCACAACACCGGGACAGGGACCCCTCTGGGGCCAACGTCCTGACTTTC.

This clonotype came up many times. V gene TRBV12-3 or TRBV12-4 combines with J gene TRBJ1-5; 10 bases fit TRBD1. The CDR3 runs 17 residues. The V gene end was trimmed by 6 bases and the J gene end by 2 bases; junction bases not matched to a gene: 10. CDR3 protein: CASSASTGGFGNQPQHF. The CDR3, as DNA: TGTGCCAGCAGCGCATCGACAGGGGGCTTCGGCAATCAGCCCCAGCATTTT.

The genes are TRBV4-1 and TRBJ1-1, with TRBD1 matching over 7 bases. Per germline, CDR1 MGHRA and CDR2 YSYEKL. Losses at the gene ends were 1 base for V and 7 bases for J; bases not matched to a gene: 3. The CDR3 loop spans 13 amino acids. The CDR3: CASSQAQGVEAFF. The CDR3 DNA follows: TGCGCCAGCAGCCAAGCTCAGGGGGTTGAAGCTTTCTTT.